A selection of T cell receptor beta chains follows, all from one sample in a study of CD8+CD57+ T cells in acquired aplastic anemia. TCRdb redid the calling of the reads with MiXCR, one entry per CDR3 protein. The profile shows 150,000 to 200,000 distinct CDR3 sequences, less than 60% of them singletons. Sequencing used sorted CD4+, CD8+, or CD8+CD57+ T cells (not recorded which) from PBMCs. The receptors originated from a human donor with aplastic anemia. Each CDR3 is given with its conserved first and last residue. Each record gives: clone size, D gene, V gene, J gene, CDR3 protein, CDR3 DNA. The D gene is left open where the match is weak. A clone size is listed for some rows: how often the clone was seen (once, few, many), or a class if it is expanded.

>NA|NA|TRBV7-2|TRBJ1-6
CASSPSPARAQPLHF
TGTGCCAGCAGCCCCAGCCCCGCAAGGGCCCAGCCCCTCCACTTT
>many|NA|TRBV5-4|TRBJ2-2
CASSSPPAANTGELFF
TGTGCCAGCAGCTCCCCCCCCGCCGCGAACACCGGGGAGCTGTTTTTT
>NA|NA|TRBV19|TRBJ2-3
CASSADVVTQYF
TGTGCCAGTAGCGCGGACGTGGTTACGCAGTATTTT
>few|NA|TRBV7-9|TRBJ2-2
CASTEILGRTGELFF
TGTGCCAGCACCGAAATCCTGGGACGCACCGGGGAGCTGTTTTTT
>many|TRBD1|TRBV14|TRBJ1-1
CASSQVAGGFGRTEAFF
TGTGCCAGCAGCCAAGTGGCAGGGGGTTTCGGGAGGACTGAAGCTTTCTTT
>few|NA|TRBV11-1|TRBJ2-3
CASSYRVRITDTQYF
TGTGCCAGCAGCTATAGGGTTAGAATCACAGATACGCAGTATTTT
>NA|NA|TRBV7-9|TRBJ2-7
CASTLGEGRGEQYF
TGTGCCAGCACCCTCGGTGAGGGAAGGGGAGAGCAGTACTTC
>few|NA|TRBV3-1|TRBJ1-2
CASSPAYPTRVNYGYTF
TGTGCCAGCAGCCCTGCCTATCCGACCAGGGTCAACTATGGCTACACCTTC
>many|TRBD1|TRBV20-1|TRBJ2-5
CSARTGGTETQYF
TGCAGTGCTAGGACAGGGGGTACGGAGACCCAGTACTTC
>NA|TRBD1|TRBV20-1|TRBJ1-5
CSARVHRGTQPQHF
TGCAGTGCTAGAGTCCACAGGGGAACTCAGCCCCAGCATTTT
>NA|TRBD1|TRBV19|TRBJ1-2
CASSSPGQTNYGYTF
TGTGCCAGTAGTAGCCCGGGACAGACTAACTATGGCTACACCTTC
>many|NA|TRBV2|TRBJ2-5
CASSQQETQYF
TGTGCCAGCAGTCAGCAAGAGACCCAGTACTTC